This T cell receptor (beta chain) was documented in a study of blood T cell repertoires in COVID-19 (TCRdb year 2020). With regard to the full study: The collaborator samples originated in the United States, Italy and Spain and spanned the acute and convalescent phases of COVID-19. The prospective study material was composed of cDNA or gDNA derived from T cells, B-cell-depleted T cells, or PBMCs. Deeply sampled blood TCRbeta repertoires from subjects exposed to, actively infected with, or recovered from COVID-19 were included in the dataset. The repertoires were released in a freely available public database meant as a resource for research on the immune response to SARS-CoV-2. The samples were drawn from the first 160 participants of the ongoing ImmuneRACE study and from over a thousand subjects provided by 6 global collaborators. Nearly every sample came with metadata listing a de-identified subject ID, COVID-19 status, age in years and sex. Where HLA class I and class II types were available, the types were taken from metadata supplied by the sample provider, not from assay-based typing.

Each collaborating institution followed its own protocols to collect whole blood in K2EDTA tubes. Collaborator samples were shipped for TCRbeta analysis as frozen whole blood, isolated PBMCs, or DNA extracted from either sample type. TCRbeta CDR3 regions were amplified from genomic DNA using the immunoSEQ Assay, a bias-controlled multiplex PCR. As for the original processing: Nucleated cell counts per sample were estimated from amplification of reference gene primers within the assay. To quantify the absolute abundance of each unique TCRbeta CDR3 rearrangement, sequence reads were collapsed and filtered. For each sample, productive Simpson clonality was calculated as the square root of Simpson's diversity index across productive rearrangements. TCRdb obtained this table from immuneACCESS and retained in-frame rearrangements with V and J assigned. These tables miss some clones; where compared with another copy, unresolved V genes account for less than half of the shortfall, and the remainder is unexplained. V, J and clone size derive from that table, while D and trimming were established from the DNA sequence. Here the sample has about 100,000 clones; approximately 78% occur a single time. In total, the top ten clones hold 9.5% to 10% of the sample.

Points the paper makes about the study in general: The quantity of clinical and demographic metadata differed by source and by participant and was supplied without curation.

The germline V gene (reference sequence) specifies SEHNR as CDR1 and FQNEAQ as CDR2. Including cysteine and phenylalanine, the CDR3 has 14 amino acids. This entry keeps only the CDR3 DNA: 42 bases, framed from base 1. V and J lose 1 base and 7 bases, and a span of 8 bases separates them. As regards this clone: The antigen it binds to is not known. Base quality data are lacking; no much larger clone is found one base away.

The sequence links TRBV7-9 to TRBJ1-6, with the D gene not clear enough to name. The material sequenced was peripheral blood. The sequence was obtained from a man aged 55-75 years with active or convalescent COVID-19. The CDR3 is CASSLDGSNSPLHF. The nucleotide sequence is given as TGTGCCAGCAGCTTAGACGGGTCCAATTCACCCCTCCACTTT.